This T cell receptor beta chain was profiled in a study of T cell changes during pregnancy in multiple sclerosis. In this sample, this clone turned up once. The length of the CDR3 is 15 residues. CDR1 and CDR2 from the germline V gene are SGHNT and YENEEA. V lost 0 bases and J 5 bases, leaving 11 bases between the germline ends. The table came from immunoSEQ multiplex PCR; TCRdb's copy has only in-frame clones and leaves some out. The data hold 75,000 to 80,000 clones, with around 93% observed a single time. Material: peripheral blood, obtained after pregnancy. The chain carries TRBV11-3 and TRBJ2-1; D is perhaps TRBD2 (6 bases). The receptor's source is a female donor in good health, enrolled as a control in a pregnancy study. The CDR3 bases are TGTGCCAGCAGCTTAGATAGCAGGGAGGACAATGAGCAGTTCTTC. Protein product: CASSLDSREDNEQFF.